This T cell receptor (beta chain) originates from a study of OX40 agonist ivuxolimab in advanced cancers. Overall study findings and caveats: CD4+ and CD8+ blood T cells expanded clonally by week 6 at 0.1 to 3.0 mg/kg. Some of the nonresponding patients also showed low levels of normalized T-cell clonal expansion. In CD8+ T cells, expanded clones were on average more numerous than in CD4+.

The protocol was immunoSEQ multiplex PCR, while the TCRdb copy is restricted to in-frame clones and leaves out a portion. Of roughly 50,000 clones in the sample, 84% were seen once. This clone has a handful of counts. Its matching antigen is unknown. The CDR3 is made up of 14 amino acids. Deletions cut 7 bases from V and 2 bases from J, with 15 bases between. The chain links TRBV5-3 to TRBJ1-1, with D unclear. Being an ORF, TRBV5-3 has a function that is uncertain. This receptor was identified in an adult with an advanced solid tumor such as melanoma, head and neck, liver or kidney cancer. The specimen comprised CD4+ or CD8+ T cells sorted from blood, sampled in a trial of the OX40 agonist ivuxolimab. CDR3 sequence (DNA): TGTGCCAGACAGCCCCGCCAAGATAACACTGAAGCTTTCTTT. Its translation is CARQPRQDNTEAFF.